Included here is one T cell receptor (beta chain) sequence, with context. The antigen is unknown. The data stem from a study of monozygotic twins with inflammatory bowel disease. Broader study findings: Immunosuppressive treatments were not uniform, and this may have added variability to patient repertoires. Ultimately, a single strong signal or clonotype associated with IBD was not supported.

The CDR3 runs 12 residues. In germline, CDR1 is SGHRS, CDR2 YFSETQ. TCRdb re-called the 5' RACE reads; one entry per CDR3 protein, DNA not given. This sample's table reports over 110,000 distinct CDR3 sequences. The receptor was isolated from a human donor with ulcerative colitis or Crohn's disease, or a healthy co-twin of an affected twin (not recorded which). Material for sequencing was blood. The chain recombines TRBV5-1 with TRBJ2-3. The CDR3 reads CASSFRKDTQYF.